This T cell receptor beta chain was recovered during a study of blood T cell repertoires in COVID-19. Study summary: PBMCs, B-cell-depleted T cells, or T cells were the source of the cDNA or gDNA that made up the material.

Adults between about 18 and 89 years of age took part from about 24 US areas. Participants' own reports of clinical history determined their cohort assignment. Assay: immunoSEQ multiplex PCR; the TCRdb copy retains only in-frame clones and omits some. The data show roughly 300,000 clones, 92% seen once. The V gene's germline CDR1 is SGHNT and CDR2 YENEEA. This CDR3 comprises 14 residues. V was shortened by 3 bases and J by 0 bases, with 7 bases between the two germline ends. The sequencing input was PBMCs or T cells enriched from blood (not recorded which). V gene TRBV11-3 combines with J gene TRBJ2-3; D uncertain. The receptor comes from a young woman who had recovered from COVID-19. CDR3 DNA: TGTGCCAGCAGCTTGGGCTTGAGCACAGATACGCAGTATTTT. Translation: CASSLGLSTDTQYF.